The 8 T cell receptor beta chains presented below share a single source sample, sequenced in a study of blood T cells in healthy people across ages (dated by TCRdb to 2014 to 2015). The receptor library was made with 5' RACE. TCRdb lists the instrument as Illumina HiSeq 2500. A second PCR of roughly 7 to 11 cycles was performed with a sample-barcoded 5' primer and a J-beta primer mix. TCRdb trimmed the raw reads at Q25, called clones with MiXCR and kept productive beta chains. Rows are combined by CDR3 protein, so each entry shows the most common genes and DNA. This sample gives about 1.5 million distinct CDR3 sequences in total; approximately 43% of them show up just once. The ten largest account for less than 5% of the sample. Material: blood. The source of these receptors is a woman between 18 and 30 years old in good health.

The chain carries TRBV11-2 and TRBJ2-1; the match to TRBD2 covers 8 bases. Germline V lookup: CDR1 SGHAT, CDR2 FQNNGV. V gave up 5 bases and J gave up 6 bases; unmatched junction bases: 9. The CDR3 loop spans 15 amino acids. The chain's CDR3 is CASSLLGRAVNEQFF. CDR3 DNA: TGTGCCAGCAGCCTTCTCGGGAGGGCCGTCAATGAGCAGTTCTTC.

V and J are TRBV30 and TRBJ1-1; D unclear. There are 13 residues in the CDR3. Trimming cost V 3 bases and J 0 bases, with 8 bases left between them. The germline V gene has CDR1 GTSNPN and CDR2 SVGIG (reference sequence). For the CDR3, the DNA is TGTGCCTGGAGGGCGGCGATGAACACTGAAGCTTTCTTT. The encoded protein is CAWRAAMNTEAFF.

Note on this clonotype: A read error may be the cause here, since a much bigger clone is one base away. The gene calls are TRBV7-2 and TRBJ1-1; D is unresolved. CDR3 length: 12 residues. Germline CDR1 SGHTA, CDR2 FQGNSA. The germline V and J ends were trimmed by 2 bases and 4 bases, with 5 bases remaining between them. The CDR3 loop reads CASSLRTTEAFF. CDR3 nucleotide sequence: TGTGCCAGCAGCTTACGGACCACTGAAGCTTTCTTT.

The rearrangement uses TRBV6-5 and TRBJ1-1, with 9 bases that match TRBD1. This CDR3 has 15 residues. CDR1 and CDR2 from the germline V gene are MNHEY and SVGAGI. V gave up 5 bases and J gave up 1 base; unmatched junction bases: 5. The CDR3 nucleotides are TGTGCCAGCAGTCGGCTGACAGGGGGGAACACTGAAGCTTTCTTT. Translated: CASSRLTGGNTEAFF.

In this sample, this clonotype turned up a few times. The rearrangement joins TRBV7-2 to TRBJ2-5, with D possibly being TRBD2 (5 bases). Trimming removed 3 bases from V and 3 bases from J, with 11 bases in between. The CDR3 extends over 14 amino acids. The germline gives CDR1 SGHTA, CDR2 FQGNSA. The CDR3 DNA reads as TGTGCCAGCAGCTTTGGGAGCGGAAAAGAGACCCAGTACTTC. Translating it yields CASSFGSGKETQYF.

In its sample, this clonotype was seen a few times. The chain employs TRBV13 and TRBJ1-2; 9 nucleotides line up with TRBD1. The CDR3 sequence is 14 residues long. Germline V lookup: CDR1 PRHDT, CDR2 FYEKMQ (reference sequence). J was trimmed by 7 bases and V by 5 bases; bases with no gene match: 8. CDR3 nucleotide sequence: TGTGCCAGCAGCCTCCCCGGGACAGGGAGTGGCTACACCTTC. It yields the protein CASSLPGTGSGYTF.

Of note for this clonotype: A read error may explain this, as a much larger clone is one base away. V is TRBV12-3 or TRBV12-4 and J is TRBJ2-3; 10 bases agree with TRBD2. The CDR3 has 16 amino acids. This CDR3 is CASSLGSGGLTDAQYF. CDR3 nucleotides: TGTGCCAGCAGTTTGGGTAGCGGGGGGCTCACAGATGCGCAGTATTTT.

The CDR3 nucleotides are TGTGCCGGCGTAGAACAGGGGCTAGGAGAGACCCAGTACTTC. Protein sequence: CAGVEQGLGETQYF. The genes are TRBV7-6 and TRBJ2-5, with 7 bases lining up with TRBD1. V lost 11 bases and J lost 4; bases outside the gene matches: 13. Germline V CDR1 and CDR2: SGHVS, FNYEAQ. The CDR3 length is 14 residues.